This entry is about one TCR beta chain. Sequenced by immunoSEQ multiplex PCR; TCRdb stores in-frame clones only, minus some. Of over 100,000 clones in the sample, about 92% were seen once. This record comes from a study of control samples from healthy donors and cancer patients. The CDR3 is 15 residues long. V shed 3 bases and J shed 0 bases, with 12 bases lying between them. Germline V gene sequence: CDR1 DFQATT, CDR2 SNEGSKA (reference sequence). The chain recombines TRBV20-1 with TRBJ1-5; D remains unclear. The sequence came from a woman between 50 and 59 years old in good health. The sample consisted of blood. In nucleotides, the CDR3 is TGCAGTGCTAGTGAGGCAACTTATAGCAATCAGCCCCAGCATTTT. This codes for CSASEATYSNQPQHF.